This entry lists 27 T cell receptor beta chains sequenced from one sample in a study of cytomegalovirus exposure and HLA in healthy donors. Primers: 60 Vbeta forward and 13 Jbeta reverse. Generated by immunoSEQ multiplex PCR, the TCRdb table keeps only in-frame clones and is missing some. The sample consists of roughly 120,000 clones, about three quarters of them appearing once. The specimen sequenced was PBMCs. The receptor set was obtained from a woman in her 30s in good health and CMV-seronegative.

This chain joins TRBV6-5 and TRBJ2-7, with D unresolved. Germline CDR1 and CDR2: MNHEY and SVGAGI. This CDR3 has 14 amino acids. V lost 10 bases and J lost 0, with 16 bases in between. This chain's CDR3 is CATLDIGSSYEQYF. The CDR3 nucleotides read TGTGCCACCCTTGATATCGGTAGCTCCTACGAGCAGTACTTC.

The chain employs TRBV6-6 and TRBJ1-3; D uncertain. This CDR3 is built from 15 residues. The V end was cut by 6 bases, the J end by 0 bases, with 12 bases between. Germline V gene sequence: CDR1 MNHNY, CDR2 SVGAGI (reference sequence). The CDR3 reads CASRPPPLSGNTIYF. The CDR3 DNA follows: TGTGCCAGCAGACCTCCCCCACTCTCTGGAAACACCATATATTTT.

This chain connects TRBV6-5 to TRBJ2-3; D remains unclear. Looked up from germline, CDR1 is MNHEY and CDR2 is SVGAGI. Trimming shortened V by 4 bases and J by 2 bases, and 13 bases separated the two germline ends. The CDR3 is made up of 15 amino acids. The CDR3 DNA sequence: TGTGCCAGCAGTTCCCCCCATCCCTACACAGATACGCAGTATTTT. Its translation is CASSSPHPYTDTQYF.

V usage is TRBV27 and J usage is TRBJ1-1; 8 nucleotides match TRBD1. V shed 7 bases, J shed 1 base, and the junction held 5 bases outside the gene matches. CDR3 length equals 14 residues. Looked up from germline, CDR1 is MNHEY and CDR2 is SMNVEV (reference sequence). As DNA, the CDR3 is TGTGCCAGCACCGGGACAGGTTGGAACACTGAAGCTTTCTTT. This gives the protein CASTGTGWNTEAFF.

The table lists this clone with a few counts. The rearrangement links TRBV27 to TRBJ2-1, with D uncertain. The CDR3 extends over 13 amino acids. Germline CDR1 and CDR2: MNHEY and SMNVEV (reference sequence). Trimming pared 7 bases from V and 0 bases from J, leaving 7 bases between. CDR3 nucleotide sequence: TGTGCCAGCAAGTTGAGCTCCTACAATGAGCAGTTCTTC. Its translation is CASKLSSYNEQFF.

The chain is built from TRBV7-6 and TRBJ1-5, with D possibly matching TRBD1 (5 bases). The germline CDR1 and CDR2 sequences are SGHVS and FNYEAQ. Between the trimmed V and J ends, which lost 1 base and 6 bases, there was a span of 10 bases. This CDR3 is built from 14 residues. CDR3 in amino acids: CASSLGGDGQPQHF. The DNA for the CDR3 is TGTGCCAGCAGCTTAGGGGGGGATGGTCAGCCCCAGCATTTT.

The rearrangement links TRBV7-8 to TRBJ1-3, with 8 bases lining up with TRBD1. Germline values: CDR1 SGHVS, CDR2 FQNEAQ. The CDR3 is 16 residues long. V was pared by 5 bases and J by 3 bases, with 9 bases of the junction left unmatched. Here the CDR3 DNA reads TGTGCCAGCAGCACTGGACAGGGCCCGCTTGGAAACACCATATATTTT. Translation: CASSTGQGPLGNTIYF.

This chain links TRBV9 with TRBJ2-7; 7 bases fit TRBD2. The CDR3 loop spans 15 amino acids. Germline V gene lookup returns CDR1 SGDLS and CDR2 YYNGEE. V trimming: 4 bases; J trimming: 3 bases; junction bases outside the gene matches: 10. DNA for the CDR3: TGTGCCAGCAGCCCGAGGGGAGGGGCAGACTACGAGCAGTACTTC. Amino acids: CASSPRGGADYEQYF.

This chain connects TRBV5-4 to TRBJ1-3, with D possibly TRBD1 on 5 matching bases. There are 15 residues in the CDR3. V dropped 2 bases and J dropped 2 bases, with 11 bases sitting between them. Germline V gene data show CDR1 as SGHNT and CDR2 as YYREEE (reference sequence). The CDR3 spells CASSLAGMAGNTIYF. CDR3 DNA: TGTGCCAGCAGCTTAGCAGGGATGGCTGGAAACACCATATATTTT.

DNA of the CDR3: TGCGCCAGCAGCCAAGAGGCAGAGCGGGGAGTAACTAATCCGTACTTC. It specifies CASSQEAERGVTNPYF. The chain employs TRBV4-1 and TRBJ2-7, with 7 positions matching TRBD2. The CDR3 consists of 16 residues. Unmatched junction bases numbered 17, after V lost 0 bases and J lost 12 bases. The germline V gene encodes CDR1 MGHRA and CDR2 YSYEKL.

V and J are TRBV7-3 and TRBJ2-3, with no clear D. Germline-derived CDR1 and CDR2 are SGHTA and FQGTGA. This CDR3 comprises 14 residues. Deletions cut 5 bases from V and 1 base from J, with 10 bases between. For the CDR3, the DNA is TGTGCCAGCAGCCCCTACGAGGGCACAGATACGCAGTATTTT. Translating gives CASSPYEGTDTQYF.

This clone was counted a few times. The chain couples TRBV30 to TRBJ2-2; D remains unclear. The germline V and J ends were trimmed by 4 bases and 8 bases, with 14 bases remaining between them. This CDR3 has 13 residues. Per the germline V gene, CDR1 is GTSNPN and CDR2 is SVGIG (reference sequence). The CDR3 region is CAWTVIFDGELFF. In nucleotides, the CDR3 is TGTGCCTGGACGGTCATTTTTGATGGGGAGCTGTTTTTT.

The V gene is TRBV7-2, the J gene TRBJ2-7; no reliable D call. The ends were cut back, 4 bases at V and 2 bases at J, with 9 bases in the middle. Looked up from germline, CDR1 is SGHTA and CDR2 is FQGNSA. The CDR3 contains 13 residues. CDR3 nucleotide sequence: TGTGCCAGCAGCTCGGGTGGAACCTACGAGCAGTACTTC. This gives the protein CASSSGGTYEQYF.

This sequence joins TRBV4-3 and TRBJ2-1, with TRBD2 matching 14 bases. The CDR3 contains 17 residues. From germline, CDR1 is LGHNA and CDR2 YSLEER. V lost 4 bases, J lost 4 bases, and 6 bases stayed unmatched. CDR3 sequence (DNA): TGCGCCAGCAGCCGGGGACTAGCGGGGGTAGGATACAATGAGCAGTTCTTC. Residues: CASSRGLAGVGYNEQFF.

The chain has TRBV30 and TRBJ1-1; 7 positions agree with TRBD1. Germline CDR1 GTSNPN, CDR2 SVGIG (reference sequence). The trim removed 2 bases at V and 5 bases at J, leaving 11 bases unmatched. The CDR3 runs 15 residues. CDR3 in amino acids: CAWSRGGTGETEAFF. The DNA for the CDR3 is TGTGCCTGGAGTCGAGGAGGAACAGGGGAAACTGAAGCTTTCTTT.

The CDR3 bases are TGTGCCAGCAGCTTAAGTGGACTAGCGGGAGACGAGCAGTACTTC. This sequence encodes CASSLSGLAGDEQYF. The chain is built from TRBV7-3 and TRBJ2-7, with TRBD2 matching 13 bases. Germline CDR1 reads SGHTA; CDR2 reads FQGTGA. The junction had 2 bases not matched to a gene; V was cut back by 1 base and J by 5 bases. The length of the CDR3 is 15 residues. The full variable domain, its missing parts supplied by reference TRBV7-3 and TRBJ2-7, is GAGVSQTPSNKVTEKGKYVELRCDPISGHTALYWYRQSLGQGPEFLIYFQGTGAADDSGLPNDRFFAVRPEGSVSTLKIQRTERGDSAVYLCASSLSGLAGDEQYFGPGTRLTVT.

The gene calls are TRBV7-9 and TRBJ1-2; 10 positions match TRBD1. In germline, CDR1 is SEHNR, CDR2 FQNEAQ (reference sequence). This CDR3 is 14 amino acids long. Trimming cost V 4 bases and J 6 bases; bases outside gene matches: 5. The CDR3: CASSSSGTGDGYTF. The CDR3 nucleotides read TGTGCCAGCAGCTCGTCCGGGACAGGGGATGGCTACACCTTC.

In its sample, this clone was seen a few times. The rearrangement joins TRBV15 to TRBJ2-1; 9 positions agree with TRBD2. Germline trimming cut 0 bases from V and 8 bases from J; bases unmatched to any gene: 26. Looked up from germline, CDR1 is LNHNV and CDR2 is YYDKDF (reference sequence). The CDR3 contains 22 residues. The CDR3 DNA is TGTGCCACCAGCAGAGATTCTGGGTTAGGTCTAGCGGGGATCATAGGGGGCGATGAGCAGTTCTTC. Encoded protein: CATSRDSGLGLAGIIGGDEQFF.

The gene calls are TRBV5-6 and TRBJ2-4, with 13 bases fitting TRBD2. The CDR3 loop spans 14 amino acids. V lost 7 bases and J lost 5; bases outside the gene matches: 3. The germline V gene has CDR1 SGHDT and CDR2 YYEEEE. In nucleotides, the CDR3 is TGTGCCAGCCGAACTAGCGGGAGGGAAAACATTCAGTACTTC. Its protein product is CASRTSGRENIQYF.

The rearrangement links TRBV5-1 to TRBJ2-7; maybe TRBD1 (5 bases). CDR1 is SGHRS, CDR2 YFSETQ, per germline. Between the trimmed V and J ends, which lost 0 bases and 5 bases, there was a span of 15 bases. This CDR3 is 15 amino acids long. This chain's CDR3 is CASSLVRQGVHEQYF. The CDR3 DNA sequence: TGCGCCAGCAGCTTGGTGCGGCAGGGCGTTCACGAGCAGTACTTC.

J is TRBJ1-1 and V is TRBV4-3; D is ambiguous. CDR1 and CDR2 (germline): LGHNA, YSLEER. V was trimmed by 4 bases and J by 3 bases, leaving 12 bases between them. This CDR3 has 14 residues. CDR3 protein: CASSPGSGDTEAFF. For the CDR3, the DNA is TGCGCCAGCAGCCCGGGATCCGGGGACACTGAAGCTTTCTTT.

The gene calls are TRBV4-1 and TRBJ1-1, with no clear D. This CDR3 comprises 17 residues. With 6 bases removed from V and 2 bases from J, the gap between germline ends came to 22 bases. The germline V gene has CDR1 MGHRA and CDR2 YSYEKL. For the CDR3, the DNA is TGCGCCAGCAGGGTGAATGGGCTCGTGATTAAAAACACTGAAGCTTTCTTT. Its protein product is CASRVNGLVIKNTEAFF.

V is TRBV7-9 and J is TRBJ1-5, with a tentative D call TRBD1 (5 bases). Per germline, CDR1 SEHNR and CDR2 FQNEAQ (reference sequence). The CDR3 loop spans 15 amino acids. Trimming cost V 1 base and J 5 bases, with 12 bases left between them. CDR3 in DNA: TGTGCCAGCAGCTTAGATTCCGGGGGAGATCAGCCCCAGCATTTT. This encodes CASSLDSGGDQPQHF.

The rearrangement joins TRBV7-2 to TRBJ2-4; 7 nucleotides match TRBD1. The CDR3 loop spans 14 amino acids. J was trimmed by 15 bases and V by 0 bases; bases with no gene match: 11. CDR1 is SGHTA, CDR2 FQGNSA, per germline. CDR3 DNA sequence: TGTGCCAGCAGCTTAGCAACCGGGACAGACATTGGGTACTTC. Protein product: CASSLATGTDIGYF.

CDR3 sequence: CASSLPGANEKLFF. Here the CDR3 DNA reads TGTGCCAGCAGCTTGCCGGGGGCTAATGAAAAACTGTTTTTT. The V and J genes are TRBV11-3 and TRBJ1-4; TRBD1 might be the D (5 bases). The CDR3 runs 14 residues. From germline, CDR1 is SGHNT and CDR2 YENEEA. Between the trimmed V and J ends, which lost 3 bases and 3 bases, there was a span of 8 bases.

The genes are TRBV10-3 and TRBJ1-5; D may be TRBD1 (6 bases). Trimming cost V 10 bases and J 3 bases, with 19 bases left between them. Germline CDR1 ENHRY, CDR2 SYGVKD. This CDR3 comprises 15 residues. The CDR3 coding sequence is TGTGCCACCAGGGGCGGGGGCGAACTCAATCAGCCCCAGCATTTT. Amino acid sequence: CATRGGGELNQPQHF.

The V gene is TRBV6-5, the J gene TRBJ2-5; 7 bases are a match to TRBD2. From germline, CDR1 is MNHEY and CDR2 SVGAGI. With V trimmed by 4 bases and J by 4 bases, 9 bases remained unmatched. The CDR3 length is 15 residues. The chain's CDR3 is CASSWTRRGLETQYF. The CDR3 DNA reads TGTGCCAGCAGTTGGACTAGACGTGGGCTAGAGACCCAGTACTTC.